This entry describes one T cell receptor beta chain. Its antigen is still unknown. This likely comes from a read error, as the CDR3 has no conserved phenylalanine or tryptophan at its end. The CDR3 runs 18 residues. CDR1 SGHTA and CDR2 FQGTGA come from the germline V gene. V dropped 1 base and J dropped 4; count of bases not matched to a gene: 12. Primed by a sample-barcoded 5' primer and a J-beta primer mix, a second PCR proceeded for about 7 to 11 cycles. MiXCR was run by TCRdb on the 5' RACE reads, yielding one entry per CDR3 protein. Of approximately 780,000 distinct CDR3 sequences listed, about a quarter were seen once; the top ten hold roughly 3.1%. This record belongs to a study of blood T cells in healthy people across ages. Findings of the study overall: Whereas aged donors had fewer naive CD4+ cells, long-lived donors had more of them and higher diversity.

The same specimen was also included in a second study, on T cells of mothers and their children. From that study: Primer M1S, used in the second PCR, introduced sample barcodes and 2-4 random nucleotides. The study found thymic selection shapes TCR recombination output similarly in related and unrelated pairs. The authors detected no persistent microchimeric T cell clones.

The chain is built from TRBV7-3 and TRBJ2-3; the match to TRBD1 covers 9 bases. Sequences were obtained from blood. This TCR came from a boy younger than 18 in good health. The CDR3 region is CASSLSLPGQGFADTQYL. The CDR3 DNA reads TGTGCCAGCAGCTTAAGCCTTCCGGGACAGGGTTTCGCAGATACGCAGTATCTT.